The 28 T cell receptor beta chains below were found in one sample sequenced in a study of CD8 T cells in ankylosing spondylitis. TCRdb called the 5' RACE reads again in MiXCR, with one record for every CDR3 protein. Among 45,000 to 65,000 distinct CDR3 sequences, 7.4% were seen once, and the ten largest hold roughly 8.1%. Source material: blood, either unsorted or a sorted T cell fraction (not recorded which). The source of these receptors is a female donor with ankylosing spondylitis or in good health (not recorded which).

This clonotype showed up many times. The genes are TRBV28 and TRBJ2-6, with D perhaps matching TRBD1 (6 bases). This CDR3 spans 14 amino acids. The germline gives CDR1 MDHEN, CDR2 SYDVKM. V gave up 5 bases and J gave up 4 bases, with 9 bases separating them. CDR3 in DNA: TGTGCCAGCAGTCGGACAGTCGGGGCCAACGTCCTGACTTTC. Its translation: CASSRTVGANVLTF.

The V and J genes are TRBV7-2 and TRBJ2-3, with 12 bases lining up with TRBD2. Germline lookup yields CDR1 SGHTA and CDR2 FQGNSA. Trimming at V came to 5 bases and at J to 5 bases, leaving 2 bases not matched to a gene. CDR3 length equals 14 residues. The DNA for the CDR3 is TGTGCCAGCAGCCGACTAGCGGGGGAAGATACGCAGTATTTT. Amino acid sequence: CASSRLAGEDTQYF. Looking up the rest from reference TRBV7-2 and TRBJ2-3 gives the full variable domain: GAGVSQSPSNKVTEKGKDVELRCDPISGHTALYWYRQSLGQGLEFLIYFQGNSAPDKSGLPSDRFSAERTGGSVSTLTIQRTQQEDSAVYLCASSRLAGEDTQYFGPGTRLTVL.

This clonotype occurred a few times. The chain couples TRBV20-1 to TRBJ2-3; possible D gene TRBD1, 6 bases. The CDR3 is made up of 15 amino acids. The germline gives CDR1 DFQATT, CDR2 SNEGSKA (reference sequence). The CDR3 sequence is CIAAQGPGKADTQYF. The CDR3 coding sequence is TGCATTGCGGCACAGGGTCCGGGTAAGGCAGATACGCAGTATTTT.

Ten or more counts support this clonotype. The J gene is TRBJ2-7, the V gene TRBV15, with D possibly being TRBD1 (6 bases). The germline V gene encodes CDR1 LNHNV and CDR2 YYDKDF (reference sequence). V was cut by 1 base and J by 2 bases, with 12 bases left in between. CDR3 length equals 15 residues. The CDR3 sequence is CATSRGMQGTYEQYF. The CDR3 DNA sequence: TGTGCCACCAGCAGAGGAATGCAGGGGACCTACGAGCAGTACTTC.

The sample holds many counts of this clonotype. The chain joins TRBV12-3 or TRBV12-4 to TRBJ2-3; the D gene is possibly TRBD1 (7 bases). Trimming took off 3 bases at V and 4 bases at J, with 17 bases between the two ends. The CDR3 consists of 16 residues. The CDR3 loop reads CASSFRGRQGPDTQYF. The CDR3 DNA reads TGTGCCAGCAGTTTCCGGGGGAGACAGGGACCAGATACGCAGTATTTT.

This clonotype showed up just once. Since a much larger clone is just one base distant, this may be a read error. This CDR3 is missing its conserved last phenylalanine or tryptophan, likely due to a read error. This chain joins TRBV6-2 or TRBV6-3 and TRBJ2-7; possible D gene TRBD1, 6 bases. The V gene's germline CDR1 is MNHEY and CDR2 SVGEGT. V was shortened by 6 bases and J by 0 bases, with 12 bases between the two germline ends. This CDR3 is built from 14 residues. CDR3 bases: TGTGCCAGCAGGACGACAGGAAGCTCCTACGAGCAGTACTCC. Its translation: CASRTTGSSYEQYS.

This clonotype was recorded a few times. V usage is TRBV7-2 and J usage is TRBJ2-4; D is possibly TRBD1 (5 bases). This CDR3 has 14 residues. Between the trimmed V and J ends, which lost 1 base and 4 bases, there was a span of 8 bases. CDR1 is SGHTA and CDR2 is FQGNSA in the germline V gene. CDR3 coding DNA: TGTGCCAGCAGCTTAGGGTCAGGGAAAAACATTCAGTACTTC. Its protein is CASSLGSGKNIQYF.

This clonotype was counted many times. This chain uses TRBV6-5 with TRBJ2-3, with TRBD1 matching 10 bases. The ends lost 3 bases at V and 4 bases at J; junction bases unmatched: 7. This CDR3 is 16 amino acids long. Germline loops: CDR1 MNHEY, CDR2 SVGAGI. The CDR3 sequence: CASSYGGQGIADTQYF. The DNA of the CDR3 is TGTGCCAGCAGTTATGGGGGACAGGGGATCGCAGATACGCAGTATTTT.

This clonotype was observed many times. The gene calls are TRBV5-1 and TRBJ2-2; D might be TRBD1 (6 bases). The CDR3 spans 15 residues. Germline lookup yields CDR1 SGHRS and CDR2 YFSETQ. Trimming cost V 4 bases and J 4 bases, with 14 bases left between them. The CDR3, as DNA: TGCGCCAGCAGCAGTGGGACATTGGGCACCGGGGAGCTGTTTTTT. Translating it yields CASSSGTLGTGELFF.

This clonotype occurred many times. The chain employs TRBV10-3 and TRBJ2-7; TRBD1 agrees at 7 bases. V shed 3 bases and J 6 bases; nucleotides not matched to a gene: 5. CDR1 and CDR2 from the germline V gene are ENHRY and SYGVKD. This CDR3 region has 13 residues. CDR3 nucleotide sequence: TGTGCCATCAGTGATGAGACAGGGTTCGAGCAGTACTTC. It specifies CAISDETGFEQYF.

This clonotype has ten or more counts. The gene calls are TRBV3-1 and TRBJ2-3; TRBD1 is a possible D gene (8 bases). The CDR3 totals 17 residues. Trimming took 2 bases from V and 3 from J, leaving 18 bases between them. Looked up from germline, CDR1 is LGHDT and CDR2 is YNNKEL (reference sequence). CDR3 residues: CASSQTRTGRGTDTQYF. Written as DNA, the CDR3 is TGTGCCAGCAGCCAAACCCGGACAGGGAGGGGGACAGATACGCAGTATTTT.

This clonotype was recorded many times. The CDR3, as DNA: TGCAGTGCCGACGGACAGGGATGCACCATATATTTT. Encoded protein: CSADGQGCTIYF. The V call is TRBV20-1, the J call TRBJ1-3; 8 bases map to TRBD1. The CDR3 is 12 residues long. Germline CDR1 DFQATT, CDR2 SNEGSKA (reference sequence). Losses at the gene ends were 6 bases for V and 9 bases for J; bases not matched to a gene: 7.

The V call is TRBV2, the J call TRBJ2-5; 12 bases are a match to TRBD2. Losses at the gene ends were 4 bases for V and 5 bases for J; bases not matched to a gene: 5. The germline V gene has CDR1 SNHLY and CDR2 FYNNEI. The CDR3 extends over 15 amino acids. The CDR3, as DNA: TGTGCCAGCAGTGGGGCCGGGACTAGCGGGGAGACCCAGTACTTC. Translating it yields CASSGAGTSGETQYF. Complete variable domain (other parts from reference TRBV2 and TRBJ2-5): EPEVTQTPSHQVTQMGQEVILRCVPISNHLYFYWYRQILGQKVEFLVSFYNNEISEKSEIFDDQFSVERPDGSNFTLKIRSTKLEDSAMYFCASSGAGTSGETQYFGPGTRLLVL.

The rearrangement uses TRBV7-9 and TRBJ1-1, with a tentative D call TRBD1 (6 bases). Germline V gene lookup returns CDR1 SEHNR and CDR2 FQNEAQ (reference sequence). Trimming took off 5 bases at V and 3 bases at J, with 16 bases between the two ends. The CDR3 consists of 15 residues. CDR3: CASSASQGRDTEAFF. The DNA for the CDR3 is TGTGCCAGCAGCGCTTCACAGGGTCGGGACACTGAAGCTTTCTTT.

In this sample, this clonotype turned up many times. The gene calls are TRBV6-2 or TRBV6-3 and TRBJ1-2; 7 bases line up with TRBD1. The CDR3 extends over 20 amino acids. Trimming took 0 bases from V and 4 from J; bases not matched to a gene: 20. Looked up from germline, CDR1 is MNHEY and CDR2 is SVGEGT. CDR3 protein: CASSYSGDRDSRPLSYGYTF. CDR3 nucleotide sequence: TGTGCCAGCAGTTACTCGGGGGACCGGGACAGCCGCCCACTTAGCTATGGCTACACCTTC.

This clonotype was detected ten times or more. The chain recombines TRBV29-1 with TRBJ2-2; D gene unclear. Germline V gene lookup returns CDR1 SQVTM and CDR2 ANQGSEA. Trimming cost V 4 bases and J 7 bases, with 10 bases left between them. The CDR3 length is 12 residues. Written as DNA, the CDR3 is TGCAGCGTTGGTCTGGCTGACGGGGAGCTGTTTTTT. This gives the protein CSVGLADGELFF.

This clonotype was counted many times. The chain is built from TRBV3-1 and TRBJ2-2; no clear D. Germline V CDR1 and CDR2: LGHDT, YNNKEL (reference sequence). The V end lost 1 base, the J end lost 1 base, and 10 bases lay between the germline ends. The CDR3 is made up of 16 amino acids. The CDR3, as DNA: TGTGCCAGCAGCCAAGCGCCCCCGATGAACACCGGGGAGCTGTTTTTT. Its translation is CASSQAPPMNTGELFF.

This clonotype was seen repeatedly, ten times or more. V usage is TRBV6-5 and J usage is TRBJ2-2; D is unresolved. This CDR3 has 14 amino acids. The germline V gene encodes CDR1 MNHEY and CDR2 SVGAGI. V dropped 2 bases and J dropped 8 bases, with 12 bases sitting between them. CDR3 DNA: TGTGCCAGCAGTTACGTACGGGTTGGAGGGGAGCTGTTTTTT. Its protein product is CASSYVRVGGELFF.

The chain recombines TRBV5-1 with TRBJ2-2; D call uncertain. The V gene's germline CDR1 is SGHRS and CDR2 YFSETQ. Trimming left V 0 bases short and J 0 bases short, with 12 bases between. The CDR3 is 17 amino acids. DNA of the CDR3: TGCGCCAGCAGCTTGGATTGGCATGGTTCGAACACCGGGGAGCTGTTTTTT. Protein: CASSLDWHGSNTGELFF.

This clonotype has ten or more counts. V and J are TRBV20-1 and TRBJ1-5; D gene uncertain. The CDR3 consists of 11 residues. Germline CDR1 reads DFQATT; CDR2 reads SNEGSKA (reference sequence). The germline V and J ends were trimmed by 5 bases and 7 bases, with 9 bases remaining between them. CDR3 coding DNA: TGCAGTGCTGACCTGGGGCAGCCCCAGCATTTT. As protein: CSADLGQPQHF.

At least ten counts were recorded for this clonotype. The CDR3 DNA reads TGCAGCGTTGAAGGGGGAGAGACCCAGTACTTC. This encodes CSVEGGETQYF. The chain is built from TRBV29-1 and TRBJ2-5; unclear D gene. The CDR3 loop spans 11 amino acids. Trimming stripped 1 base from V and 4 bases from J, with 4 bases between. Germline CDR1 SQVTM, CDR2 ANQGSEA.

This clonotype was detected a few times. This chain connects TRBV7-9 to TRBJ2-3; no reliable D call. Germline V gene sequence: CDR1 SEHNR, CDR2 FQNEAQ (reference sequence). The CDR3 contains 15 residues. Trimming pared 2 bases from V and 0 bases from J, leaving 9 bases between. DNA of the CDR3: TGTGCCAGCAGCTTAAGAGGTCTTAGCACAGATACGCAGTATTTT. It specifies CASSLRGLSTDTQYF.

This clonotype appeared many times. V gene TRBV12-3 or TRBV12-4 combines with J gene TRBJ2-5; D assignment may be TRBD1 or TRBD2 (5 bases each). This CDR3 has 15 residues. Trimming took off 5 bases at V and 5 bases at J, with 18 bases between the two ends. CDR3 nucleotides: TGTGCCAGCAGTCAAACCGGGACCCTGAGCGAGACCCAGTACTTC. Its protein is CASSQTGTLSETQYF.

This clonotype was detected many times. The chain employs TRBV9 and TRBJ2-1; possible D gene TRBD1, 6 bases. Trimming left V 3 bases short and J 6 bases short, with 16 bases between. Germline V lookup: CDR1 SGDLS, CDR2 YYNGEE. This CDR3 is 15 amino acids long. The CDR3 DNA is TGTGCCAGCAGCGGTCCCAAGGGGACATCCAATGAGCAGTTCTTC. Translating it yields CASSGPKGTSNEQFF. Full variable domain (remainder filled in from reference TRBV9 and TRBJ2-1): DSGVTQTPKHLITATGQRVTLRCSPRSGDLSVYWYQQSLDQGLQFLIQYYNGEERAKGNILERFSAQQFPDLHSELNLSSLELGDSALYFCASSGPKGTSNEQFFGPGTRLTVL.

This clonotype was seen ten or more times. The J gene is TRBJ2-7, the V gene TRBV28; D remains unclear. V gave up 1 base and J gave up 0 bases, with 7 bases separating them. The germline V gene encodes CDR1 MDHEN and CDR2 SYDVKM. CDR3 size: 14 residues. The CDR3 DNA follows: TGTGCCAGCAGTTTATCAGGACCCTCCTACGAGCAGTACGTC. Encoded protein: CASSLSGPSYEQYV.

There are a few counts of this clonotype. The DNA for the CDR3 is TGCAGTGCTACAACCTCTGGGGCCAACGTCCTGACTTTC. It yields the protein CSATTSGANVLTF. This chain uses TRBV20-1 with TRBJ2-6; D remains ambiguous. Germline V gene data show CDR1 as DFQATT and CDR2 as SNEGSKA (reference sequence). CDR3 size: 13 residues. Trimming cost V 4 bases and J 0 bases, with 4 bases left between them.

The CDR3 protein is CASSEESRGIPGELFF. CDR3 coding DNA: TGTGCCAGCAGTGAAGAAAGTCGTGGGATACCCGGGGAGCTGTTTTTT. The chain joins TRBV6-1 to TRBJ2-2; D gene unclear. The CDR3 extends over 16 amino acids. CDR1 is MNHNS and CDR2 is SASEGT in the germline V gene. With 1 base removed from V and 6 bases from J, the gap between germline ends came to 15 bases.

V usage is TRBV5-1 and J usage is TRBJ2-3; 9 bases map to TRBD2. Per the germline V gene, CDR1 is SGHRS and CDR2 is YFSETQ. Unmatched junction bases numbered 9, after V lost 4 bases and J lost 6 bases. This CDR3 contains 15 residues. CDR3 sequence (DNA): TGCGCCAGCAGCGAACCGGGACTAGCTACTGATACGCAGTATTTT. It codes for CASSEPGLATDTQYF.